The rows below give T cell receptor beta chains drawn from one sample of a study of blood T cell repertoires in COVID-19. TCRdb keeps only in-frame clones here, not all; method: immunoSEQ multiplex PCR. This table has approximately 170,000 clones, roughly four fifths appearing once. The sequenced sample consisted of peripheral blood. The receptors here all came from a human donor with acute or convalescent COVID-19. The donor label of this sample is uncertain. Both conserved end residues are part of each CDR3. D genes are given only for firm matches.

D | V | CDR3
- | TRBV27 | CASSPRQTQETQYF
- | TRBV10-1 | CASSPRGGPNTEAFF
- | TRBV29-1 | CSVWSTGYNEQFF
- | TRBV30 | CAWSEGGGNEKLFF
TRBD2 | TRBV10-1 | CASSFPSGGTETQYF
- | TRBV7-2 | CASSLAGPLSADF
- | TRBV18 | CASSPEQVVTGELFF
- | TRBV27 | CASTQRNQPQHF
TRBD1 | TRBV2 | CASTLGTGRTEAFF
- | TRBV30 | CAWRAGEVLGEQYF
TRBD2 | TRBV30 | CAWSEGLAGEGNEQFF
- | TRBV9 | CASSVGGLDYGYTF
TRBD1 | TRBV15 | CATSAGTGDSYEQYF
TRBD2 | TRBV18 | CASSSRTSGRTDTQYF
- | TRBV19 | CASSGGAGRDNEQFF
- | TRBV3-1/TRBV3-2 | CASSQFPETDTQYF
TRBD1 | TRBV5-4 | CASSHPGQGADNEQFF
- | TRBV20-1 | CSAKDWAEQFF
- | TRBV6-5 | CASSRISTTLHRAFF
- | TRBV4-1 | CASSQDRGGEETYEQYF
TRBD1 | TRBV9 | CASSVADRSSGNTIYF
TRBD1 | TRBV27 | CASSFTGGPYEQYF
- | TRBV2 | CASRTGASSYNSPLHF
TRBD2 | TRBV7-2 | CASSFRGLSEQYF
TRBD1 | TRBV4-1 | CASSPGTGESPLHF
- | TRBV9 | CASSVDSAQDTQYF
TRBD1 | TRBV25-1 | CASSGTGYNSPLHF
TRBD2 | TRBV11-2 | CASSLDGTSVQQYF
TRBD1 | TRBV11-1 | CASRYGTAGANVLTF
- | TRBV28 | CASSLKEGAIRETQYF
TRBD2 | TRBV7-8 | CASSRSGLVKVADTQYF
TRBD2 | TRBV9 | CASSPSSGGAIGTQYF